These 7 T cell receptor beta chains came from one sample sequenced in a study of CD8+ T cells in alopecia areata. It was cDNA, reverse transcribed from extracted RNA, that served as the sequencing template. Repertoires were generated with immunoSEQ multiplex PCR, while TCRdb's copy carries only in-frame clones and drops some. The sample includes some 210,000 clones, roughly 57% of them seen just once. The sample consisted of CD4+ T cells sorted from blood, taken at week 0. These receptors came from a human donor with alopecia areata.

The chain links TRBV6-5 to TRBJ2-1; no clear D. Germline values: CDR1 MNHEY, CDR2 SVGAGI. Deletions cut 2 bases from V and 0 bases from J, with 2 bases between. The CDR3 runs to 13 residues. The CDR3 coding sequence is TGTGCCAGCAGTTACGACTCCTACAATGAGCAGTTCTTC. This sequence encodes CASSYDSYNEQFF.

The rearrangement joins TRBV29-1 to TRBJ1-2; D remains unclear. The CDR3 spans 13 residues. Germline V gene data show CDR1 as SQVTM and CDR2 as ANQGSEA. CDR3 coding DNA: TGCAGTGCCACCTCGGCGGCAGGCTATGGCTACACCTTC. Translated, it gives CSATSAAGYGYTF.

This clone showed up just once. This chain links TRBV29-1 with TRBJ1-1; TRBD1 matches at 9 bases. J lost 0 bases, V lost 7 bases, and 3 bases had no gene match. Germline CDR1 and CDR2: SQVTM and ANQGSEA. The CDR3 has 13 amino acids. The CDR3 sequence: CSAGQGMNTEAFF. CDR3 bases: TGCAGCGCAGGACAGGGGATGAACACTGAAGCTTTCTTT.

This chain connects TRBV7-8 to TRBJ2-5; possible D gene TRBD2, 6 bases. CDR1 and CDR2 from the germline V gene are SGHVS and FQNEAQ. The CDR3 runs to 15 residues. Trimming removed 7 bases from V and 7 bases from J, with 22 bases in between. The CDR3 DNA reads TGTGCCAGCACCCTAGGGGACCCCGAGGGAGGGACCCAGTACTTC. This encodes CASTLGDPEGGTQYF. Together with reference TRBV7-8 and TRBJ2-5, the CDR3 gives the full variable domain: GAGVSQSPRYKVAKRGQDVALRCDPISGHVSLFWYQQALGQGPEFLTYFQNEAQLDKSGLPSDRFFAERPEGSVSTLKIQRTQQEDSAVYLCASTLGDPEGGTQYFGPGTRLLVL.

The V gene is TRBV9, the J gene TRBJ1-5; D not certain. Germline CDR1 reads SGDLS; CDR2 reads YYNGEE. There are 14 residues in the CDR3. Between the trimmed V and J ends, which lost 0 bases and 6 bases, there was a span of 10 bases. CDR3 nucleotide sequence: TGTGCCAGCAGCGTAGGGTCCGAAGGTCAGCCCCAGCATTTT. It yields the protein CASSVGSEGQPQHF. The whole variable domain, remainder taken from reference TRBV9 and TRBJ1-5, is DSGVTQTPKHLITATGQRVTLRCSPRSGDLSVYWYQQSLDQGLQFLIQYYNGEERAKGNILERFSAQQFPDLHSELNLSSLELGDSALYFCASSVGSEGQPQHFGDGTRLSIL.

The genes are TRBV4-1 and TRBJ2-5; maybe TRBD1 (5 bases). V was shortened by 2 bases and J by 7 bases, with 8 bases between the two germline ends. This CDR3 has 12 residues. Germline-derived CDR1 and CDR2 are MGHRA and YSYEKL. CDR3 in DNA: TGCGCCAGCAGCCAACCCCAGGGGACCCAGTACTTC. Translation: CASSQPQGTQYF.

CDR3 nucleotide sequence: TGTGCCAGCAGTGACACCCACAGGGCCGAAGCTTTCTTT. Its translation: CASSDTHRAEAFF. The chain has TRBV6-4 and TRBJ1-1; possible D gene TRBD1, 6 bases. The ends were cut back, 2 bases at V and 8 bases at J, with 12 bases in the middle. Germline V gene lookup returns CDR1 MRHNA and CDR2 SNTAGT. This CDR3 is built from 13 residues.